The clone carrying this T cell receptor beta chain came up many times. Its matching antigen is unknown. The study excluded patients with uncontrolled infection, other autoimmune disease, pregnancy or lactation. The sample belongs to a study of T cells in Graves' hyperthyroidism and ophthalmopathy. Study-wide findings and caveats: The model identified upcoming ophthalmopathy a median approximately seven months ahead of onset.

The CDR3 contains 14 residues. From germline, CDR1 is SEHNR and CDR2 FQNEAQ (reference sequence). V lost 0 bases and J 6 bases, leaving 11 bases between the germline ends. RNA transcripts yielded amplified TCR beta CDR3 regions. TCR CDR3 regions were first amplified by RT-PCR with HTBI primers. MiXCR, applied by TCRdb to the multiplex PCR reads, yields one record per CDR3 protein. The sample includes fewer than 750,000 distinct CDR3 sequences, around 15% of them seen just once. The chain combines TRBV7-9 with TRBJ2-5; perhaps TRBD2 as D (6 bases). This TCR was recovered from a woman in her thirties or forties with Graves' ophthalmopathy. The sample taken for sequencing was blood. The CDR3 nucleotides read TGTGCCAGCAGCTTAGCGGAGGGGACGCAGACCCAGTACTTC. It specifies CASSLAEGTQTQYF.